The 5 T cell receptor beta chains in this list originate from one sample, sequenced in a study of T cell repertoires in cytomegalovirus infection. From the reads, TCRdb called clonotypes with MiXCR, one entry per CDR3 protein. The table lists approximately 500,000 distinct CDR3 sequences, approximately 16% of them singletons. Sequencing used CD8+ T cells from PBMCs. All receptors derive from a human donor in good health (CMV status not recorded). Some clones in this sample may be carry-over from other donors' samples.

Note on this clonotype: A much larger clone differs by one base, so this may be a read error. The chain links TRBV12-3 or TRBV12-4 to TRBJ2-7; possible D gene TRBD2, 6 bases. The CDR3 is made up of 16 amino acids. V lost 6 bases, J lost 5 bases, and 23 bases lay in between. The CDR3 is CASSRTGGGSINEQYF. The CDR3 region has the DNA TGTGCCAGCAGCCGAACGGGTGGGGGGAGTATAAACGAGCAGTACTTC.

V and J are TRBV9 and TRBJ1-2, with D unclear. There are 15 residues in the CDR3. V was trimmed by 4 bases and J by 4 bases, leaving 17 bases between them. Germline CDR1 and CDR2: SGDLS and YYNGEE. CDR3 DNA sequence: TGTGCCAGCAGCCCTACTTACCGCCCCTCCTATGGCTACACCTTC. As protein: CASSPTYRPSYGYTF.

Notes on this clonotype: A much larger clone is a single base away; this may be a read error. Since no conserved phenylalanine or tryptophan closes the CDR3, a read error is the likely cause. This chain connects TRBV2 to TRBJ2-1; 12 nucleotides match TRBD1. The CDR3 consists of 15 residues. Germline V gene lookup returns CDR1 SNHLY and CDR2 FYNNEI. V lost 4 bases to trimming and J lost 8 bases; unmatched junction nucleotides: 6. The CDR3 loop is CASSGWDRGPDEQFL. DNA for the CDR3: TGTGCCAGCAGTGGTTGGGACAGGGGGCCGGATGAGCAGTTCTTA.

V and J are TRBV27 and TRBJ2-7, with TRBD1 identical over 9 bases. Germline assignment: CDR1 MNHEY and CDR2 SMNVEV (reference sequence). The CDR3 sequence is 15 residues long. The V gene end was trimmed by 6 bases and the J gene end by 3 bases; junction bases not matched to a gene: 9. The chain's CDR3 is CASSPWEDRGYEQYF. The CDR3 coding sequence is TGTGCCAGCAGCCCCTGGGAGGACAGGGGCTACGAGCAGTACTTC.

This clonotype was counted at least ten times. This chain uses TRBV7-8 with TRBJ2-7, with a possible D match to TRBD2 (5 bases). The CDR3 consists of 15 residues. With 5 bases removed from V and 1 base from J, the gap between germline ends came to 15 bases. CDR1 is SGHVS and CDR2 is FQNEAQ in the germline V gene. In DNA form, the CDR3 reads TGTGCCAGCAGCCTTAGCGCCCACCGATCCTACGAGCAGTACTTC. Translated: CASSLSAHRSYEQYF.